The clone carrying this TCR beta chain was counted many times. The record originates from a study of neurological immune-mediated disorders. cDNA synthesis was performed by 5'RACE with 10-nucleotide random UMIs. TCRdb ran MiXCR on the 5' RACE reads and lists one entry per CDR3 protein. The table has 40,000 to 60,000 distinct CDR3 sequences, approximately 3.3% seen once. V shed 3 bases and J 0 bases; nucleotides not matched to a gene: 6. Germline loops: CDR1 DFQATT, CDR2 SNEGSKA (reference sequence). This CDR3 spans 15 amino acids. This clonotype originated in a middle-aged man with multiple sclerosis. The chain uses TRBV20-1 and TRBJ2-3, with 7 bases aligning to TRBD2. The sequenced material came from PBMCs. The CDR3 reads CSASGLAVSTDTQYF. In nucleotides, the CDR3 is TGCAGTGCTAGTGGCCTAGCGGTCAGCACAGATACGCAGTATTTT.